This T cell receptor (beta chain) was recorded in a study of blood T cell repertoires in COVID-19. Study background: Samples representing acute and convalescent COVID-19 were sourced from the United States, Italy and Spain. T cells, B-cell-depleted T cells, or PBMCs provided the cDNA or gDNA that served as material.

Germline CDR1 and CDR2: SGHDT and YYEEEE. The CDR3 is 14 amino acids. V was pared by 4 bases and J by 5 bases, with 15 bases between. Original processing methods: Cell counts per sample came from amplifying reference gene primers. Method: immunoSEQ multiplex PCR; TCRdb's copy keeps in-frame clones and lacks some. The DNA was the basis for D and trimming; V, J and clone size are from that table. The sample consists of about 46,000 clones, roughly 88% of them appearing once. This clonotype was obtained from a human donor in a cohort sampled during active COVID-19. The donor label of this sample is uncertain. Material: peripheral blood. V is TRBV5-6 and J is TRBJ1-2; tentative D call: TRBD1 (5 bases). The CDR3 DNA is TGTGCCAGCAGCCGAAGGGGCGGGGTATATGGCTACACCTTC. Translated: CASSRRGGVYGYTF.